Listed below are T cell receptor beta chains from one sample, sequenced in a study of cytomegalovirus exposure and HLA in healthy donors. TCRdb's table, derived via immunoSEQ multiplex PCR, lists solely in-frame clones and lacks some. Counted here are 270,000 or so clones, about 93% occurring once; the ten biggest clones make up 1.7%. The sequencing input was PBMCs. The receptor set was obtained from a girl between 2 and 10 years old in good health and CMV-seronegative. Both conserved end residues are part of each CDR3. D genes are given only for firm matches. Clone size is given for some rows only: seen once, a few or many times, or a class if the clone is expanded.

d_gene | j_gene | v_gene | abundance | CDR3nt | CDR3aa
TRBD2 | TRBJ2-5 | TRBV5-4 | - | TGTGCCAGCAGCTTGTTTTCAGCGGGGGGCCGGGAGACCCAGTACTTC | CASSLFSAGGRETQYF
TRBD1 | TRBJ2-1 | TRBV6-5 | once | TGTGCCAGCAGTCCGGGACAGGCGCACAATGAGCAGTTCTTC | CASSPGQAHNEQFF
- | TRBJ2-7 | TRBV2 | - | TGTGCCAGCAGAGAGTCACTAGTGTCCTACGAGCAGTACTTC | CASRESLVSYEQYF
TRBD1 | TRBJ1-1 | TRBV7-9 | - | TGTGCCAGCAGCTCGTTCGACAGGGGGAAGAACACTGAAGCTTTCTTT | CASSSFDRGKNTEAFF
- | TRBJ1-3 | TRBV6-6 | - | TGTGCCAGCACTAAAAGGAGGCAGTCCTCTGGAAACACCATATATTTT | CASTKRRQSSGNTIYF
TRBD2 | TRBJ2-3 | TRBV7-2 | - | TGTGCCAGCAGCATCCTAGCGGAGACTCTAGATACGCAGTATTTT | CASSILAETLDTQYF
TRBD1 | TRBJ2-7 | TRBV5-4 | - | TGTGCCAGCAGCGGGTCGGCCGAGGACAGGAGCTCCTACGAGCAGTACTTC | CASSGSAEDRSSYEQYF
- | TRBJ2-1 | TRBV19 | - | TGTGCCAGTAGTATCAAGCGGAACAATGAGCAGTTCTTC | CASSIKRNNEQFF
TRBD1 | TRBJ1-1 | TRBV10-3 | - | TGTGCCATCAGTGAGGGACAGGGTAACACTGAAGCTTTCTTT | CAISEGQGNTEAFF
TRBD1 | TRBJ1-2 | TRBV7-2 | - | TGTGCCAGCAGAAAGACAGGGGCTCACGCTGGCTACACCTTC | CASRKTGAHAGYTF
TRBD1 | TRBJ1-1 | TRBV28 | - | TGTGCCAGCAGGGGGACAGGTCCCGGCCCCGAAGCTTTCTTT | CASRGTGPGPEAFF
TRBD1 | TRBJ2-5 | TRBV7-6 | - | TGTGCCAGCAGTATTAGACAGGGGTCCCAAGAGACCCAGTACTTC | CASSIRQGSQETQYF
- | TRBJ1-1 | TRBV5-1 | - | TGCGCCAGCAGTCATTTTCAGGGGTCTGAAGCTTTCTTT | CASSHFQGSEAFF